These 14 T cell receptor beta chains were sequenced from one sample in a study of cytomegalovirus exposure and HLA in healthy donors. The method was immunoSEQ multiplex PCR; TCRdb's version includes in-frame clones alone and lacks a portion of them. The sample consists of more than 95,000 clones, around 89% of them appearing once. The specimen sequenced was PBMCs. These receptors were collected from a young man in good health and CMV-seronegative.

The V call is TRBV4-2, the J call TRBJ1-2; D gene ambiguous. The germline V gene encodes CDR1 LGHNA and CDR2 YNFKEQ. With 5 bases removed from V and 8 bases from J, the gap between germline ends came to 9 bases. The CDR3 is made up of 11 amino acids. The CDR3 nucleotides are TGTGCCAGCAGCTTGGGGAGAGGCTACACCTTC. It is translated as CASSLGRGYTF.

A few counts support this clone. The V and J genes are TRBV6-5 and TRBJ1-6; no reliable D call. Germline V CDR1 and CDR2: MNHEY, SVGAGI. This CDR3 comprises 15 residues. V was clipped by 8 bases and J by 0 bases, with 11 bases between them. The CDR3 spells CASGGESSYNSPLHF. CDR3 in DNA: TGTGCCAGCGGTGGGGAGAGCTCCTATAATTCACCCCTCCACTTT.

The rearrangement joins TRBV7-9 to TRBJ1-1; perhaps TRBD1 as D (5 bases). CDR1 and CDR2 (germline): SEHNR, FQNEAQ (reference sequence). Trimming shortened V by 6 bases and J by 6 bases, and 17 bases separated the two germline ends. The CDR3 consists of 14 residues. CDR3 amino acids: CASRLGDRIAEAFF. The CDR3 DNA reads as TGTGCCAGCAGGTTGGGCGACAGAATAGCTGAAGCTTTCTTT.

This rearrangement joins TRBV4-3 to TRBJ2-5; maybe TRBD1 (5 bases). V shed 1 base and J shed 4 bases, with 10 bases lying between them. The length of the CDR3 is 14 residues. The germline CDR1 and CDR2 sequences are LGHNA and YSLEER. For the CDR3, the DNA is TGCGCCAGCAGCCAAGGTACAGGATTAGAGACCCAGTACTTC. Translated, it gives CASSQGTGLETQYF.

This chain connects TRBV7-2 to TRBJ2-7, with 8 bases matching TRBD2. After removal of 3 bases from V and 3 bases from J, the junction contained 7 bases not matched to a gene. Per germline, CDR1 SGHTA and CDR2 FQGNSA. The CDR3 is made up of 15 amino acids. CDR3 loop: CASSFIAGGFYEQYF. The CDR3 bases are TGTGCCAGCAGCTTCATCGCGGGAGGATTCTACGAGCAGTACTTC.

V usage is TRBV6-1 and J usage is TRBJ2-1, with D maybe TRBD2 (6 bases). The CDR3 contains 15 residues. V was trimmed by 3 bases and J by 4 bases, leaving 13 bases between them. The germline CDR1 and CDR2 sequences are MNHNS and SASEGT. The CDR3 nucleotides are TGTGCCAGCAGTGACATCGGGGGTTCATACAATGAGCAGTTCTTC. Protein product: CASSDIGGSYNEQFF.

The rearrangement joins TRBV28 to TRBJ2-7; tentative D call: TRBD1 (5 bases). V gave up 7 bases and J gave up 6 bases, with 13 bases separating them. This CDR3 has 12 amino acids. Per the germline V gene, CDR1 is MDHEN and CDR2 is SYDVKM. The chain's CDR3 is CASNNWGGEQYF. CDR3 bases: TGTGCCAGCAATAACTGGGGCGGCGAGCAGTACTTC.

The CDR3 region has the DNA TGTGCCAGCAGTCGGGACAGGGAAGTTGAGGAGCAGTACTTC. Residues: CASSRDREVEEQYF. The chain employs TRBV28 and TRBJ2-7, with 9 bases fitting TRBD1. The CDR3 has 14 residues. With 5 bases clipped from V and 7 bases from J, the junction kept 9 bases outside the gene matches. Germline V gene sequence: CDR1 MDHEN, CDR2 SYDVKM.

This clone was counted once. This chain joins TRBV10-1 and TRBJ2-2, with TRBD1 as a possible D gene (6 bases). The germline V gene encodes CDR1 WNHNN and CDR2 SYGVQD (reference sequence). With 4 bases removed from V and 6 bases from J, the gap between germline ends came to 21 bases. The CDR3 length is 17 residues. The CDR3 loop reads CASSGGRGYEYAGELFF. The CDR3 DNA reads TGCGCCAGCAGTGGAGGCAGGGGATATGAGTACGCCGGGGAGCTGTTTTTT.

The sample holds one count of this clone. This sequence joins TRBV30 and TRBJ2-3, with 9 bases matching TRBD2. The CDR3 consists of 15 residues. CDR1 is GTSNPN and CDR2 is SVGIG in the germline V gene (reference sequence). The J segment lost 3 bases and the V segment lost 5 bases, leaving 9 bases of the junction unmatched. CDR3 residues: CAWDSGGGATDTQYF. The CDR3 coding sequence is TGTGCCTGGGATTCGGGCGGGGGGGCGACAGATACGCAGTATTTT.

This clone was counted once. The rearrangement uses TRBV2 and TRBJ2-2; D gene uncertain. Trimming pared 7 bases from V and 2 bases from J, leaving 5 bases between. Germline V gives CDR1 SNHLY, CDR2 FYNNEI. The CDR3 totals 12 residues. The CDR3 loop is CASTLNTGELFF. Written as DNA, the CDR3 is TGTGCCAGCACCCTAAACACCGGGGAGCTGTTTTTT.

V gene TRBV27 combines with J gene TRBJ1-2, with a weak D call TRBD1 (5 bases). The CDR3 length is 13 residues. Trimming removed 4 bases at V and 5 bases at J, with 11 bases between. The germline V gene encodes CDR1 MNHEY and CDR2 SMNVEV (reference sequence). CDR3 sequence: CASSSLSGYGYTF. For the CDR3, the DNA is TGTGCCAGCAGTTCCCTTTCAGGGTATGGCTACACCTTC.

This chain links TRBV6-6 with TRBJ1-3; 10 bases line up with TRBD1. The V segment lost 0 bases and the J segment 6 bases; nucleotides outside the gene matches: 5. Per the germline V gene, CDR1 is MNHNY and CDR2 is SVGAGI (reference sequence). The CDR3 totals 16 residues. CDR3 in amino acids: CASSYSQGQGLNTIYF. The CDR3 nucleotides are TGTGCCAGCAGTTACTCGCAGGGACAGGGGCTAAACACCATATATTTT.

The rearrangement links TRBV28 to TRBJ1-4, with D maybe TRBD1 (6 bases). Germline lookup yields CDR1 MDHEN and CDR2 SYDVKM. The length of the CDR3 is 14 residues. V was clipped by 7 bases and J by 4 bases, with 13 bases between them. CDR3 sequence: CASNPGQRNEKLFF. CDR3 in DNA: TGTGCCAGCAATCCCGGACAGCGTAATGAAAAACTGTTTTTT.